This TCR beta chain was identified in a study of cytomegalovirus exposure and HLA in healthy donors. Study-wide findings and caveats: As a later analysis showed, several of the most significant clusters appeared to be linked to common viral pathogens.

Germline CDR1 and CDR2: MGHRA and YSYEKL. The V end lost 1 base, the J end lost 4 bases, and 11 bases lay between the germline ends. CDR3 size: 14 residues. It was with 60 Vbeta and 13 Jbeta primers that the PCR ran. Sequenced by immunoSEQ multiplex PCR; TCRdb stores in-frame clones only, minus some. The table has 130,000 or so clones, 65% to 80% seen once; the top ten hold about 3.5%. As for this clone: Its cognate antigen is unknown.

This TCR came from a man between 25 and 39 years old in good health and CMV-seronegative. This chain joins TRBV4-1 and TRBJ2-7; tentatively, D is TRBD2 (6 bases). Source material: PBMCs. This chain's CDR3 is CASSQVAGPYEQYF. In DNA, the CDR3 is TGCGCCAGCAGCCAAGTTGCGGGGCCATACGAGCAGTACTTC.